Sequencing of this T cell receptor (beta chain) was carried out in a study of T-cell memory formation after mild COVID-19. Study conclusions and caveats: In pre-infection memory, a portion of responding clones appeared, which suggested that cross-reactive memory joined.

In this sample, this clonotype turned up a few times. Its specificity is unknown. The CDR3 covers 13 residues. Germline loops: CDR1 SGHTA, CDR2 FQGTGA. The V end lost 7 bases, the J end lost 7 bases, and 13 bases lay between the germline ends. The 5'RACE method, run with constant-segment primers, produced TCR alpha and TCR beta cDNA libraries (carrying sample barcodes and UMIs). MiXCR, applied by TCRdb to the 5' RACE reads, yields one record per CDR3 protein. The sample lists roughly 260,000 distinct CDR3 sequences, 16% occurring once. The source of this sequence is a man between 18 and 29 years old who had mild COVID-19 (a few samples of this study predate the infection). Cell type and time point are not known. The specimen was PBMCs or a T cell subset sorted from them (not recorded which). The rearrangement joins TRBV7-3 to TRBJ1-4; D not resolved. CDR3 DNA sequence: TGTGCCAGCACCCCGACCGGGAGTGAAAAACTGTTTTTT. This sequence encodes CASTPTGSEKLFF. The full variable domain, its missing parts supplied by reference TRBV7-3 and TRBJ1-4, is GAGVSQTPSNKVTEKGKYVELRCDPISGHTALYWYRQSLGQGPEFLIYFQGTGAADDSGLPNDRFFAVRPEGSVSTLKIQRTERGDSAVYLCASTPTGSEKLFFGSGTQLSVL.